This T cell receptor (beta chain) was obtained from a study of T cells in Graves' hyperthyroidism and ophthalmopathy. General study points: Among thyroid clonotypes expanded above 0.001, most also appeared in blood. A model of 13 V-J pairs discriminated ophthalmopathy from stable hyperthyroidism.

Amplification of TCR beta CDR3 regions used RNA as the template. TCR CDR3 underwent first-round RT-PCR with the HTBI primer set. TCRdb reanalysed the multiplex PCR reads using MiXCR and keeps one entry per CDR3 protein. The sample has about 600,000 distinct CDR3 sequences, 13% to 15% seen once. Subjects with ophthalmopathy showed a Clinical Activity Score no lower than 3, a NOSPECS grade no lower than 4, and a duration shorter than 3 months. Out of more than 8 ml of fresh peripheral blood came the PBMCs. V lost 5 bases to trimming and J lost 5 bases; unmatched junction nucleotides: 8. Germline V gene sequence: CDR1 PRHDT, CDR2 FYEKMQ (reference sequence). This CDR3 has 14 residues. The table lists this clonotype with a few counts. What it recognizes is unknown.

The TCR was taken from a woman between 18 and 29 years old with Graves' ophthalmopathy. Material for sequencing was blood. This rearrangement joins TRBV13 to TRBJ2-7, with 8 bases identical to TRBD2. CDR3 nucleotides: TGTGCCAGCAGCATTAGCGGGAATGACGACGAGCAGTACTTC. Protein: CASSISGNDDEQYF.